The source of this TCR beta chain is a study of blood T cell repertoires in COVID-19 (dated by TCRdb to the early 2020s). About the full investigation: Samples covering the acute and convalescent phases of COVID-19 were provided by collaborators in the United States, Italy and Spain. Where available, HLA class I and class II types were taken from metadata supplied by the sample provider and were not determined by assay-based typing. The sample metadata nearly always contained a de-identified subject ID, COVID-19 status, age in years and sex. Deeply sampled blood TCRbeta repertoires from subjects exposed to, actively infected with, or recovered from COVID-19 were included in the dataset. A freely available public database, intended as a resource for researchers studying the immune response to SARS-CoV-2, is where the repertoires were released. The samples were drawn from two sources: the first 160 participants of the ongoing ImmuneRACE study, and 1,000 to 1,500 subjects contributed by 6 global collaborators. The material from the prospective study consisted of cDNA or gDNA derived from T cells, B-cell-depleted T cells, or PBMCs.

Points on this clone: What this receptor recognizes is not known. There are no base qualities to consult, and no much larger clone falls within one base.

Collaborating institutions collected whole blood in K2EDTA tubes following their own protocols. Collaborator samples were shipped for TCRbeta analysis as frozen whole blood, isolated PBMCs, or DNA extracted from either sample type. Study-level results and caveats: The amount of clinical and demographic metadata varied by source and participant and was provided uncurated.

Clipping removes 4 bases from V and 9 bases from J, with 8 as the unmatched junction base count. Per the germline V gene, MGHRA is the CDR1 and YSYEKL is the CDR2. The CDR3 spans 16 residues, from the cysteine through the phenylalanine. Left in the record is the CDR3 DNA by itself, 48 bases read in frame from the first base. The immunoSEQ Assay, a bias-controlled multiplex PCR, was used to amplify TCRbeta CDR3 regions from genomic DNA. The authors' analysis ran thus. Within the assay, amplification of reference gene primers was used to estimate how many nucleated cells each sample contained. To quantify the absolute abundance of each unique TCRbeta CDR3 rearrangement, sequence reads were collapsed and filtered. For each sample, productive Simpson clonality was calculated as the square root of Simpson's diversity index over productive rearrangements. TCRdb obtained this table from immuneACCESS and retained in-frame rearrangements with V and J assigned. These tables miss some clones; where compared with another copy, unresolved V genes account for less than half of the shortfall, and the remainder is unexplained. Clonal size and the V and J genes are those of that table, whereas D and trimming came from the DNA. The table for this sample lists 270,000 or so clones; about 85% of them were counted only once. The ten largest clones represent more than 10% of the sample.

The TCR was taken from a human donor in a cohort sampled during active COVID-19. The specimen was peripheral blood. In this chain, TRBV4-1 is recombined with TRBJ2-1; 14 bases in the middle match TRBD2. The nucleotide sequence reads as follows: TGCGCCAGCAGCCCCCTAGGGACTAGCGGGAGTGGTGAGCAGTTCTTC. Its amino acids are CASSPLGTSGSGEQFF.